The table lists the clone carrying this TCR beta chain with a few counts. Antigen specificity is unknown. This entry is derived from a study of T-cell reconstitution after alpha-beta-depleted transplantation in children. Unique molecular identifiers were used to barcode this TCRbeta library. One entry per CDR3 protein, called by TCRdb with MiXCR from the PCR reads. The table includes some 110,000 distinct CDR3 sequences, 10% detected once. The CDR3 is 14 amino acids. V dropped 6 bases and J dropped 0 bases, with 10 bases sitting between them. The germline CDR1 and CDR2 sequences are MGHDK and SYGVNS. Broader study findings: The study traced high day-60 TCRbeta diversity in some patients to surviving recipient T cells and thymic progenitors. Counts and diversity of T cells one year after transplant came mostly from newly produced T cells. Roughly two months post-transplant, alpha-beta T cells reportedly originated from several hundred graft clones that had expanded.

The receptor was derived from a boy aged 2 to 10 with acute lymphoblastic leukemia, due to receive a stem cell transplant. The sample consisted of PBMCs, taken before TCRalphabeta/CD19-depleted stem cell transplant. The genes are TRBV25-1 and TRBJ2-3; D unresolved. CDR3 bases: TGTGCCAGCAGCCTCGTTGGGAGCACAGATACGCAGTATTTT. This sequence encodes CASSLVGSTDTQYF.